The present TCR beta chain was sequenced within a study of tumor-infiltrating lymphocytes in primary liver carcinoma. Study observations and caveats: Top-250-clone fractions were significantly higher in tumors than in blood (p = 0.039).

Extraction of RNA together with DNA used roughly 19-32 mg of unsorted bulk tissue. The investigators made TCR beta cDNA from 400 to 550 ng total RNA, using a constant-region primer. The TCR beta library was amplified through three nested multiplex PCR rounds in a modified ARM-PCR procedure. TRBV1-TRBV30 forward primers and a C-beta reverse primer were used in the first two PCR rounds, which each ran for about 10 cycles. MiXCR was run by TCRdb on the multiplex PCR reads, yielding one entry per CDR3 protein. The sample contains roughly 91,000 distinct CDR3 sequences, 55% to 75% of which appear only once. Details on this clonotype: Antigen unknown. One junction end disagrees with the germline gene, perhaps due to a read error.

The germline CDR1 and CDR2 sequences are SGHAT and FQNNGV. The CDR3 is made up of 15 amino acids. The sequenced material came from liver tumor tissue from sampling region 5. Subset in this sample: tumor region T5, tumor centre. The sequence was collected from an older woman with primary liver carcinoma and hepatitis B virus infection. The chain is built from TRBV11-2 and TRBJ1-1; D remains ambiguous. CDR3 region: CTSSFIQGWNTEAFF. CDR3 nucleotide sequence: TGTACCAGCAGCTTTATACAAGGCTGGAACACTGAAGCTTTCTTT.